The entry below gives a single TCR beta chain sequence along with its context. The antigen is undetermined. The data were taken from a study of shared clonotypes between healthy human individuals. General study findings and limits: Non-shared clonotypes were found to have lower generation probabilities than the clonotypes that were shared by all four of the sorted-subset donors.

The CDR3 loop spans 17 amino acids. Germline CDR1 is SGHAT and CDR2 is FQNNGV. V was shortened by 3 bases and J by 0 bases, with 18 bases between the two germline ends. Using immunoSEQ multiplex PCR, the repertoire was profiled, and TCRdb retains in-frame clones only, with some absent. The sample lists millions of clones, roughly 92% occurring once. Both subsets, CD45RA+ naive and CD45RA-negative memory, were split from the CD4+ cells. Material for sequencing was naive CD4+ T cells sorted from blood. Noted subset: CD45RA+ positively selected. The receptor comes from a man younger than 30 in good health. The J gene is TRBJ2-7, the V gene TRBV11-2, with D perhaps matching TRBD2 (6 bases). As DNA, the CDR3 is TGTGCCAGCAGCTTGAACCGGGGCGGGGTTAGCTCCTACGAGCAGTACTTC. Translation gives CASSLNRGGVSSYEQYF.